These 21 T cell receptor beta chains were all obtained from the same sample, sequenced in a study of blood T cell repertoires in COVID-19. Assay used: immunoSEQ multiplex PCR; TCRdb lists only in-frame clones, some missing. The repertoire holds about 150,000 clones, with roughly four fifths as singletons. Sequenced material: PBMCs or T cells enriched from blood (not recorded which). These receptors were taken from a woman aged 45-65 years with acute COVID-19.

The CDR3 protein is CASSVGNPPGAEAFF. In nucleotides, the CDR3 is TGCGCCAGCAGCGTCGGGAATCCGCCTGGGGCTGAAGCTTTCTTT. The chain combines TRBV5-1 with TRBJ1-1; D gene ambiguous. CDR1 and CDR2 from the germline V gene are SGHRS and YFSETQ. Trimming pared 4 bases from V and 6 bases from J, leaving 19 bases between. The CDR3 is 15 amino acids.

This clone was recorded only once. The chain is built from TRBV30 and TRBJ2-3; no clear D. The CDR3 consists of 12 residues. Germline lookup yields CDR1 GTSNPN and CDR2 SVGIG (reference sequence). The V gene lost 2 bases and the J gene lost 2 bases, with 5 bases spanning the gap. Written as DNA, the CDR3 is TGTGCCTGGAGTACTACCACAGATACGCAGTATTTT. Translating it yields CAWSTTTDTQYF.

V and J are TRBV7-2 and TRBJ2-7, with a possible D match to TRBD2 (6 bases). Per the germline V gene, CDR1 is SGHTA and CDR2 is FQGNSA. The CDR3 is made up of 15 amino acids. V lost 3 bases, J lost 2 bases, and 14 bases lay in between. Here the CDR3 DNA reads TGTGCCAGCAGCTTGGACGCTAGCGCTGCCTACGAGCAGTACTTC. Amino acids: CASSLDASAAYEQYF.

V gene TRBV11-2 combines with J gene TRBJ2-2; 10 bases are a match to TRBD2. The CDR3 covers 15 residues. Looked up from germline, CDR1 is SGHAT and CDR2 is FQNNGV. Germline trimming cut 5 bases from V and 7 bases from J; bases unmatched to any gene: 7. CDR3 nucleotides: TGTGCCAGCAGCGGGCTAGCGGGAGAGGTCGGGGAGCTGTTTTTT. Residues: CASSGLAGEVGELFF.

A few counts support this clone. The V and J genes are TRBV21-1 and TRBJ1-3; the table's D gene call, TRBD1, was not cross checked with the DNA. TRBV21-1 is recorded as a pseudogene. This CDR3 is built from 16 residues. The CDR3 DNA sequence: TGTGCCAGCAGCAAAACGAGGGGGCTGGGTGGAAACACCATATATTTT. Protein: CASSKTRGLGGNTIYF.

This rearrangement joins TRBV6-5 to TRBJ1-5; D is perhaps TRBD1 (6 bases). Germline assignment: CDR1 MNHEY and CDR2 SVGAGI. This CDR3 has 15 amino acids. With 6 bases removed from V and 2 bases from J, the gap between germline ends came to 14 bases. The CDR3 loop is CASRGDRRGNQPQHF. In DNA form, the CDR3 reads TGTGCCAGCAGGGGTGACAGGCGGGGCAATCAGCCCCAGCATTTT.

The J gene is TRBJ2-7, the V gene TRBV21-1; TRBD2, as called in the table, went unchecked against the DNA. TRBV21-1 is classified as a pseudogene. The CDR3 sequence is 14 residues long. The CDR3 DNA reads TGTGCCAGCAGAAGCGGACCGATAACCTACGAGCAGTACTTC. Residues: CASRSGPITYEQYF.

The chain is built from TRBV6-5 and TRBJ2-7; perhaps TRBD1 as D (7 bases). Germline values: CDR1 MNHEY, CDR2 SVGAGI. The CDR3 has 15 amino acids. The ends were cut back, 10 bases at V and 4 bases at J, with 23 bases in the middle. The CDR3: CATKTRGQGFYEQYF. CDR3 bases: TGTGCCACCAAGACTAGGGGGCAGGGGTTTTACGAGCAGTACTTC.

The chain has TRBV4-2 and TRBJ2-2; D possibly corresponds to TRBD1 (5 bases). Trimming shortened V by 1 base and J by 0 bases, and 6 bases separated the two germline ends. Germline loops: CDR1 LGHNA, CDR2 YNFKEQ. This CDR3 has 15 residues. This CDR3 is CASSQGGTNTGELFF. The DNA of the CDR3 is TGTGCCAGCAGCCAAGGGGGCACGAACACCGGGGAGCTGTTTTTT.

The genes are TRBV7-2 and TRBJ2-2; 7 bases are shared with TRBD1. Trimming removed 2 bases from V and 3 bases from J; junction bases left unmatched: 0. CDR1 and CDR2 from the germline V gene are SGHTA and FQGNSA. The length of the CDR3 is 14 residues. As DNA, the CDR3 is TGTGCCAGCAGCTTACAGGGGGACACCGGGGAGCTGTTTTTT. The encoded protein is CASSLQGDTGELFF.

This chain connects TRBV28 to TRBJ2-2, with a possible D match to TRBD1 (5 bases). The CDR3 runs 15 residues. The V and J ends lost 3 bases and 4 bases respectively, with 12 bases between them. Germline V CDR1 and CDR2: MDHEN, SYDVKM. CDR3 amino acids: CASSFRQGSTGELFF. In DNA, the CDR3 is TGTGCCAGCAGTTTCAGGCAGGGAAGCACCGGGGAGCTGTTTTTT. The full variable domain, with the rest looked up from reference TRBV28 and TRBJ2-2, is DVKVTQSSRYLVKRTGEKVFLECVQDMDHENMFWYRQDPGLGLRLIYFSYDVKMKEKGDIPEGYSVSREKKERFSLILESASTNQTSMYLCASSFRQGSTGELFFGEGSRLTVL.

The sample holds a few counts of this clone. CDR3 residues: CASRLFSGELFF. The DNA for the CDR3 is TGTGCCAGTAGATTATTTTCCGGGGAGCTGTTTTTT. The chain joins TRBV19 to TRBJ2-2; D unresolved. Trimming left V 6 bases short and J 6 bases short, with 8 bases between. This CDR3 is 12 amino acids long. The germline V gene encodes CDR1 LNHDA and CDR2 SQIVND (reference sequence).

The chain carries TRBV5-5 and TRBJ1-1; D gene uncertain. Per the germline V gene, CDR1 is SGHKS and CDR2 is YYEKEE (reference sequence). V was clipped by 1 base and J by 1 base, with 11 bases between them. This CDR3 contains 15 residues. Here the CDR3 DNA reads TGTGCCAGCAGCTTGATGCTGGGAGGGAACACTGAAGCTTTCTTT. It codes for CASSLMLGGNTEAFF.

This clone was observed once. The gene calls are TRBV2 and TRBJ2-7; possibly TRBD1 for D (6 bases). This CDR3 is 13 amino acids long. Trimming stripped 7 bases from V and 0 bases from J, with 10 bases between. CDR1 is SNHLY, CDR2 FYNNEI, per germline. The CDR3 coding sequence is TGTGCCAGCACCAGACAGGACTCCTACGAGCAGTACTTC. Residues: CASTRQDSYEQYF.

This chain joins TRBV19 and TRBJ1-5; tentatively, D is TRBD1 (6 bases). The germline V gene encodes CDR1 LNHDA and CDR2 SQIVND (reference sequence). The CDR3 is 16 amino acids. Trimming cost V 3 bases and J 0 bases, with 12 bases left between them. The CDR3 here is CASSIFGQYSNQPQHF. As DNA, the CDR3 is TGTGCCAGTAGTATTTTCGGACAGTATAGCAATCAGCCCCAGCATTTT.

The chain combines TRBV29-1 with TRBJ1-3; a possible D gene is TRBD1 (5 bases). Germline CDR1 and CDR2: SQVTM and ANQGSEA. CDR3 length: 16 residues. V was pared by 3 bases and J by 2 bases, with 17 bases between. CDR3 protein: CSVDFEGGGPGNTIYF. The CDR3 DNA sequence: TGCAGCGTTGACTTCGAAGGCGGGGGTCCTGGAAACACCATATATTTT.

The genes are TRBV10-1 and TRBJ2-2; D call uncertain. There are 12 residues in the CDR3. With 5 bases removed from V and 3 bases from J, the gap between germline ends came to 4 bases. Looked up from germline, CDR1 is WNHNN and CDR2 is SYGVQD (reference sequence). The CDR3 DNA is TGCGCCAGCAGTCGCGACACCGGGGAGCTGTTTTTT. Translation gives CASSRDTGELFF.

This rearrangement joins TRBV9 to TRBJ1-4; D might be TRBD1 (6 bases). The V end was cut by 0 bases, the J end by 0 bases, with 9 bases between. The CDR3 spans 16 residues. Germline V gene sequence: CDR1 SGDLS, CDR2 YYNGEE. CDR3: CASSVEGESTNEKLFF. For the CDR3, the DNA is TGTGCCAGCAGCGTAGAGGGGGAGTCAACTAATGAAAAACTGTTTTTT.

CDR3 nucleotides: TGTGCCAGCAGGAACAGTTACCAAGAGACCCAGTACTTC. It codes for CASRNSYQETQYF. The chain has TRBV6-5 and TRBJ2-5; D remains ambiguous. With 6 bases removed from V and 0 bases from J, the gap between germline ends came to 8 bases. The CDR3 runs to 13 residues. Germline V gene lookup returns CDR1 MNHEY and CDR2 SVGAGI.

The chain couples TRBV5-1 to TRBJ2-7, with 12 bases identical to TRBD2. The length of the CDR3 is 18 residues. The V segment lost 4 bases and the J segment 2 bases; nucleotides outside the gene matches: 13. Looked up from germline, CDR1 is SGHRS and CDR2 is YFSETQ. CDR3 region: CASSVGQGLAGDTYEQYF. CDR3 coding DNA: TGCGCCAGCAGCGTAGGCCAGGGACTAGCGGGCGATACCTACGAGCAGTACTTC.

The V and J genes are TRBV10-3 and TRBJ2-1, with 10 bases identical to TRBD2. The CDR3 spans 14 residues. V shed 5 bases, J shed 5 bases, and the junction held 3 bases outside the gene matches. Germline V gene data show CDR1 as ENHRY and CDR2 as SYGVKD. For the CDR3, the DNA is TGTGCCATCAGTACTAGCGGGACGGACAATGAGCAGTTCTTC. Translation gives CAISTSGTDNEQFF.